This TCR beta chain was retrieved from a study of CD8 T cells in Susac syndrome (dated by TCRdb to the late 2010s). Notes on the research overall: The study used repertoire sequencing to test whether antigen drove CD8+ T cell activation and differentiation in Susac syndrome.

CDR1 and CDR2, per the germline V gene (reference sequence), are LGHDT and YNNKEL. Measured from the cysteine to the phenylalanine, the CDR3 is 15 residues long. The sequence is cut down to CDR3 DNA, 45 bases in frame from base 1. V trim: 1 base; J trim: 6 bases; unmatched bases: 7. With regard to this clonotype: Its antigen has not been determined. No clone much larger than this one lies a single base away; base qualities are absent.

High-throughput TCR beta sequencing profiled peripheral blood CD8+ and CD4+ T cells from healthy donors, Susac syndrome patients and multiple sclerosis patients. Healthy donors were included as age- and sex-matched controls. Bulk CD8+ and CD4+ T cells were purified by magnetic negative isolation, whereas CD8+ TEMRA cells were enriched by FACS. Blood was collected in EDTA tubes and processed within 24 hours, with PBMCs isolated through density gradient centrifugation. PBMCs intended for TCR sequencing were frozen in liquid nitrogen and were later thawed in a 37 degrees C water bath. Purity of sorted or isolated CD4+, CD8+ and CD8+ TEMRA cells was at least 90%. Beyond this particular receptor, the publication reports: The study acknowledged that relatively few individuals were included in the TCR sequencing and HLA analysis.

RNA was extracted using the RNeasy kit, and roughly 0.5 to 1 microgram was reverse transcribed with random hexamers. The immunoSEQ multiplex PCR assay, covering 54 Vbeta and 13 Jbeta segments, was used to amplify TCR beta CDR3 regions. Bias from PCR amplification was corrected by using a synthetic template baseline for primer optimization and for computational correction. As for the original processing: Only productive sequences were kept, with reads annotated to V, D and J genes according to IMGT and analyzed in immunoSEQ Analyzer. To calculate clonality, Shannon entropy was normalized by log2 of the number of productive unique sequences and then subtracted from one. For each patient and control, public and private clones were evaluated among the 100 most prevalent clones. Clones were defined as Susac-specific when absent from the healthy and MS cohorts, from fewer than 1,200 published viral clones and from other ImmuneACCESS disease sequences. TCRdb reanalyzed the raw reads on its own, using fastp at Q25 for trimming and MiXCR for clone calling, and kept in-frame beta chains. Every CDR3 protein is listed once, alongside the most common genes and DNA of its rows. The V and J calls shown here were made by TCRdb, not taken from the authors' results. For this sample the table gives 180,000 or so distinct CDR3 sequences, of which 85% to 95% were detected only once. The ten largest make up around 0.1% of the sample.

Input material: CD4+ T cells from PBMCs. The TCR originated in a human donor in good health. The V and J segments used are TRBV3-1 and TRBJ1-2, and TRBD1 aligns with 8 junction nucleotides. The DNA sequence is TGTGCCAGCAGCCAAGGGCGGACAGGGCTAGATGGCTACACCTTC. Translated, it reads CASSQGRTGLDGYTF.